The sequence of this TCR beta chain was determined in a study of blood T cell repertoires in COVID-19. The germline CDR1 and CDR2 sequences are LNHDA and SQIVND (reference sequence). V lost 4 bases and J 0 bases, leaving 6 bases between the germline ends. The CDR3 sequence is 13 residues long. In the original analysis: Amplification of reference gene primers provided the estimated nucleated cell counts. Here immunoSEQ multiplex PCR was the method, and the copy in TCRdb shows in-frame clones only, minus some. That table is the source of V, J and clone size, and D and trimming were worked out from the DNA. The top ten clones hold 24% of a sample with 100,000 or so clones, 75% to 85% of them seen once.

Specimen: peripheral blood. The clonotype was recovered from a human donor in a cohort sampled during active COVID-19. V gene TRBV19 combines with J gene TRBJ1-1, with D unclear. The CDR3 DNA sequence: TGTGCCAGTAGTACAGGTCTGAACACTGAAGCTTTCTTT. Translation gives CASSTGLNTEAFF. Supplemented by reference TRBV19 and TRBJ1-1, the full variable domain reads DGGITQSPKYLFRKEGQNVTLSCEQNLNHDAMYWYRQDPGQGLRLIYYSQIVNDFQKGDIAEGYSVSREKKESFPLTVTSAQKNPTAFYLCASSTGLNTEAFFGQGTRLTVV.